This TCR beta chain was retrieved from a study of cytomegalovirus exposure and HLA in healthy donors. The V end lost 1 base, the J end lost 9 bases, and 10 bases lay between the germline ends. This CDR3 is 13 amino acids long. CDR1 is SGHVS and CDR2 is FQNEAQ in the germline V gene. PCR was performed using 60 Vbeta and 13 Jbeta primers. Profiling relied on immunoSEQ multiplex PCR, and the TCRdb table lists in-frame clones only, not all of them. Of some 110,000 clones listed, 82% are singletons. The chain has TRBV7-8 and TRBJ1-5, with unresolved D. The source is a man aged 50-59 years in good health and CMV-seronegative. The sequencing input was PBMCs. The CDR3 loop is CASSLGGGSPQHF. The CDR3 coding sequence is TGTGCCAGCAGCTTAGGTGGCGGCTCGCCCCAGCATTTT.